This T cell receptor (beta chain) emerged from a study of shared clonotypes between healthy human individuals. Study-level findings and limits: A few donors had roughly 5% of their naive CD4 clonotypes in common.

The table lists this clone with a count of one. The antigen is not known. Several immunoSEQ plates received, in even portions, the genomic DNA of each subset. Libraries were prepared by immunoSEQ multiplex PCR; TCRdb keeps only in-frame clonotypes and omits some of them. The sample lists millions of clones, approximately 94% occurring once. Germline V lookup: CDR1 MNHEY, CDR2 SMNVEV (reference sequence). There are 17 residues in the CDR3. The V and J ends lost 1 base and 4 bases respectively, with 17 bases between them. This chain joins TRBV27 and TRBJ1-5; tentative D call: TRBD1 (5 bases). Sequenced sample: naive CD4+ T cells sorted from blood. Sample subset: CD45RA+ positively selected. The source is a man aged 18 to 35 in good health. CDR3 sequence (DNA): TGTGCCAGCAGTTTATTGGGGGACTCAATGGGAAATCAGCCCCAGCATTTT. It yields the protein CASSLLGDSMGNQPQHF.